A single sample gave rise to the 27 T cell receptor beta chains below, sequenced in a study of cytomegalovirus exposure and HLA in healthy donors. PCR employed 60 Vbeta and 13 Jbeta primers. The data were produced by immunoSEQ multiplex PCR, yet TCRdb's version contains in-frame clones alone and is incomplete. The top ten clones hold around 2% of a sample with 70,000 to 90,000 clones, around 80% of them seen once. Sequencing used PBMCs. These receptors all stem from a man aged 35 to 55 in good health and CMV-seronegative.

This clone was seen only a few times. The chain links TRBV19 to TRBJ1-2; the match to TRBD1 covers 7 bases. V was clipped by 6 bases and J by 1 base; unmatched bases: 8. This CDR3 has 15 amino acids. The germline CDR1 and CDR2 sequences are LNHDA and SQIVND (reference sequence). The CDR3 DNA reads TGTGCCAGTAGAGCGCAAGGACAGGTTAACTATGGCTACACCTTC. Translation gives CASRAQGQVNYGYTF.

The rearrangement uses TRBV28 and TRBJ2-7, with 9 bases identical to TRBD2. V trimming: 5 bases; J trimming: 1 base; junction bases outside the gene matches: 6. The CDR3 runs 15 residues. Germline values: CDR1 MDHEN, CDR2 SYDVKM. Written as DNA, the CDR3 is TGTGCCAGCAGTGGCCCCGGACTAGCGTCCTACGAGCAGTACTTC. Translated: CASSGPGLASYEQYF. Looking up the rest from reference TRBV28 and TRBJ2-7 gives the full variable domain: DVKVTQSSRYLVKRTGEKVFLECVQDMDHENMFWYRQDPGLGLRLIYFSYDVKMKEKGDIPEGYSVSREKKERFSLILESASTNQTSMYLCASSGPGLASYEQYFGPGTRLTVT.

The chain joins TRBV28 to TRBJ1-2, with 7 bases fitting TRBD1. V lost 7 bases to trimming and J lost 2 bases; unmatched junction nucleotides: 7. This CDR3 spans 14 amino acids. The germline gives CDR1 MDHEN, CDR2 SYDVKM. The CDR3 DNA reads as TGTGCCAGCAACCTTAGACAGGGCAACTATGGCTACACCTTC. Amino acids: CASNLRQGNYGYTF.

V is TRBV28 and J is TRBJ1-5, with D possibly TRBD1 on 6 matching bases. The germline CDR1 and CDR2 sequences are MDHEN and SYDVKM. V was trimmed by 3 bases and J by 2 bases, leaving 11 bases between them. This CDR3 is 15 amino acids long. In DNA, the CDR3 is TGTGCCAGCAGTTTTCGGGGGGCCGGCAATCAGCCCCAGCATTTT. It encodes CASSFRGAGNQPQHF.

The rearrangement links TRBV7-9 to TRBJ2-3, with D perhaps matching TRBD2 (6 bases). Germline CDR1 SEHNR, CDR2 FQNEAQ (reference sequence). This CDR3 is 19 amino acids long. V dropped 4 bases and J dropped 4 bases, with 27 bases sitting between them. The CDR3 region has the DNA TGTGCCAGCAGCTCTAGGCCAAAGCGACTAGGCGTCGGGGCAGATACGCAGTATTTT. Translation: CASSSRPKRLGVGADTQYF.

The chain joins TRBV18 to TRBJ2-1; tentative D call: TRBD1 (6 bases). Germline V gene data show CDR1 as KGHSH and CDR2 as LQKENI. V was trimmed by 8 bases and J by 2 bases, leaving 16 bases between them. This CDR3 is built from 15 residues. The CDR3 here is CASGLPQGTYNEQFF. CDR3 in DNA: TGTGCCAGCGGATTACCGCAGGGGACCTACAATGAGCAGTTCTTC.

The V and J genes are TRBV9 and TRBJ2-7; TRBD1 matches at 9 bases. The V segment lost 4 bases and the J segment 5 bases; nucleotides outside the gene matches: 10. There are 15 residues in the CDR3. In germline, CDR1 is SGDLS, CDR2 YYNGEE. CDR3 region: CASSTGTGFFDEQYF. Written as DNA, the CDR3 is TGTGCCAGCAGCACAGGGACAGGGTTTTTCGACGAGCAGTACTTC.

The chain links TRBV27 to TRBJ1-5; the D gene is possibly TRBD1 (6 bases). The V end was cut by 1 base, the J end by 7 bases, with 11 bases between. Per germline, CDR1 MNHEY and CDR2 SMNVEV (reference sequence). The CDR3 runs 14 residues. CDR3 protein: CASSLLGAGQPQHF. The CDR3 bases are TGTGCCAGCAGTTTATTGGGGGCAGGCCAGCCCCAGCATTTT.

The chain has TRBV7-9 and TRBJ1-2; D ambiguous. The germline V gene encodes CDR1 SEHNR and CDR2 FQNEAQ (reference sequence). Trimming took off 2 bases at V and 8 bases at J, with 12 bases between the two ends. This CDR3 has 13 amino acids. The CDR3 DNA is TGTGCCAGCAGCTTATTGACACCTTCGGGCTACACCTTC. It is translated as CASSLLTPSGYTF.

This clone was detected a few times. V is TRBV30 and J is TRBJ1-4, with 8 bases identical to TRBD1. Germline CDR1 reads GTSNPN; CDR2 reads SVGIG (reference sequence). Unmatched junction bases numbered 5, after V lost 8 bases and J lost 0 bases. This CDR3 comprises 14 residues. The CDR3 nucleotides read TGTGCCGGACAGGGCTCCTCAACTAATGAAAAACTGTTTTTT. Protein product: CAGQGSSTNEKLFF.

The CDR3 spells CASSLTPAYNEQFF. The CDR3 nucleotides are TGTGCCAGCAGTTTGACTCCGGCCTACAATGAGCAGTTCTTC. The chain employs TRBV25-1 and TRBJ2-1; D unresolved. Germline lookup yields CDR1 MGHDK and CDR2 SYGVNS. The CDR3 is made up of 14 amino acids. The ends were cut back, 5 bases at V and 2 bases at J, with 10 bases in the middle.

This chain joins TRBV30 and TRBJ2-2, with 9 bases that match TRBD2. Germline values: CDR1 GTSNPN, CDR2 SVGIG (reference sequence). There are 16 residues in the CDR3. Germline trimming cut 8 bases from V and 4 bases from J; bases unmatched to any gene: 14. The CDR3 coding sequence is TGTGCCGCCACCCCGCTAGCGGGGTCGGGCACCGGGGAGCTGTTTTTT. Translating gives CAATPLAGSGTGELFF.

The chain uses TRBV5-1 and TRBJ1-5; 8 bases are shared with TRBD1. Germline-derived CDR1 and CDR2 are SGHRS and YFSETQ. V lost 4 bases and J lost 6; bases outside the gene matches: 15. This CDR3 is 17 amino acids long. The CDR3 nucleotides are TGCGCCAGCAGCCTTCAATTCGGACAGGGAATGATTCAGCCCCAGCATTTT. This gives the protein CASSLQFGQGMIQPQHF. Using reference TRBV5-1 and TRBJ1-5 for the parts outside the CDR3, the full variable domain is KAGVTQTPRYLIKTRGQQVTLSCSPISGHRSVSWYQQTPGQGLQFLFEYFSETQRNKGNFPGRFSGRQFSNSRSEMNVSTLELGDSALYLCASSLQFGQGMIQPQHFGDGTRLSIL.

This chain uses TRBV6-6 with TRBJ1-2; 10 bases are a match to TRBD1. The CDR3 loop spans 14 amino acids. Germline V lookup: CDR1 MNHNY, CDR2 SVGAGI (reference sequence). Unmatched junction bases numbered 8, after V lost 5 bases and J lost 8 bases. DNA for the CDR3: TGTGCCAGCAGTCCCGACAGGGGGCTTGGGGGCTACACCTTC. Translation gives CASSPDRGLGGYTF.

The gene calls are TRBV9 and TRBJ2-1; D may be TRBD2 (6 bases). Germline lookup yields CDR1 SGDLS and CDR2 YYNGEE. The CDR3 covers 13 residues. V lost 0 bases and J lost 10, with 11 bases in between. The CDR3 protein is CASSVGSSAEQFF. Written as DNA, the CDR3 is TGTGCCAGCAGCGTAGGGTCTAGCGCCGAGCAGTTCTTC.

The chain is built from TRBV5-5 and TRBJ2-7; TRBD1 matches 10 bases. Trimming at V came to 1 base and at J to 7 bases, leaving 11 bases not matched to a gene. CDR1 is SGHKS, CDR2 YYEKEE, per germline (reference sequence). This CDR3 is 16 amino acids long. CDR3 protein: CASSLWGTGAFGEQYF. In DNA form, the CDR3 reads TGTGCCAGCAGCTTGTGGGGGACAGGGGCCTTTGGGGAGCAGTACTTC.

A few counts support this clone. The V call is TRBV9, the J call TRBJ2-7; 9 bases align to TRBD2. Germline-derived CDR1 and CDR2 are SGDLS and YYNGEE. CDR3 length equals 18 residues. The V segment lost 4 bases and the J segment 7 bases; nucleotides outside the gene matches: 21. CDR3 coding DNA: TGTGCCAGCAGCTTTTACCTCATGGGACTAGCATATGGGTTGGAGCAGTACTTC. As protein: CASSFYLMGLAYGLEQYF. Combining the CDR3 with reference TRBV9 and TRBJ2-7 gives the whole variable domain DSGVTQTPKHLITATGQRVTLRCSPRSGDLSVYWYQQSLDQGLQFLIQYYNGEERAKGNILERFSAQQFPDLHSELNLSSLELGDSALYFCASSFYLMGLAYGLEQYFGPGTRLTVT.

The rearrangement joins TRBV6-6 to TRBJ2-2, with D unresolved. CDR3 length equals 15 residues. V lost 4 bases and J lost 0, with 9 bases in between. Germline V gene data show CDR1 as MNHNY and CDR2 as SVGAGI (reference sequence). The CDR3 sequence: CASSFGSANTGELFF. CDR3 bases: TGTGCCAGCAGTTTCGGAAGCGCGAACACCGGGGAGCTGTTTTTT.

The sample holds one count of this clone. This chain's CDR3 is CASRENEGYTF. The CDR3 DNA sequence: TGTGCCAGCAGGGAGAATGAGGGCTACACCTTC. This chain links TRBV27 with TRBJ1-2, with D unclear. Trimming stripped 6 bases from V and 8 bases from J, with 10 bases between. The CDR3 length is 11 residues. CDR1 is MNHEY, CDR2 SMNVEV, per germline (reference sequence).

The rearrangement joins TRBV28 to TRBJ1-2; possibly TRBD1 for D (5 bases). Germline-derived CDR1 and CDR2 are MDHEN and SYDVKM. With 11 bases removed from V and 3 bases from J, the gap between germline ends came to 13 bases. CDR3 size: 12 residues. The CDR3 loop is CALSGTDYGYTF. DNA for the CDR3: TGTGCCCTCTCCGGGACTGACTATGGCTACACCTTC.

This clone was recorded a few times. The chain carries TRBV6-5 and TRBJ2-7, with D unresolved. Germline CDR1 reads MNHEY; CDR2 reads SVGAGI. V lost 5 bases and J lost 4, with 15 bases in between. There are 14 residues in the CDR3. CDR3 loop: CASSKPVFGYEQYF. The DNA of the CDR3 is TGTGCCAGCAGTAAGCCTGTATTTGGTTACGAGCAGTACTTC.

This clone was found once. The V and J genes are TRBV7-8 and TRBJ2-5; D is ambiguous. CDR1 SGHVS and CDR2 FQNEAQ come from the germline V gene. This CDR3 comprises 12 residues. The ends were cut back, 2 bases at V and 3 bases at J, with 4 bases in the middle. CDR3 region: CASSLREETQYF. The DNA of the CDR3 is TGTGCCAGCAGCTTAAGAGAAGAGACCCAGTACTTC.

The gene calls are TRBV29-1 and TRBJ2-2, with D perhaps matching TRBD2 (5 bases). The CDR3 runs to 13 residues. Germline CDR1 reads SQVTM; CDR2 reads ANQGSEA. V lost 4 bases, J lost 1 base, and 7 bases lay in between. The CDR3 loop is CSVGRGNTGELFF. The CDR3 DNA reads as TGCAGCGTTGGTCGGGGGAACACCGGGGAGCTGTTTTTT.

The chain uses TRBV11-3 and TRBJ2-5, with D maybe TRBD1 (6 bases). Germline CDR1 and CDR2: SGHNT and YENEEA. CDR3 size: 13 residues. V lost 5 bases and J lost 2, with 9 bases in between. The CDR3 DNA is TGTGCCAGCAGCCCGGACAGTCAAGAGACCCAGTACTTC. Protein product: CASSPDSQETQYF. Using reference TRBV11-3 and TRBJ2-5 for the parts outside the CDR3, the full variable domain is EAGVVQSPRYKIIEKKQPVAFWCNPISGHNTLYWYLQNLGQGPELLIRYENEEAVDDSQLPKDRFSAERLKGVDSTLKIQPAELGDSAVYLCASSPDSQETQYFGPGTRLLVL.

This clone was seen only a few times. The chain is built from TRBV6-1 and TRBJ1-1, with a weak D call TRBD1 (6 bases). The CDR3 covers 15 residues. Trimming pared 5 bases from V and 6 bases from J, leaving 19 bases between. In germline, CDR1 is MNHNS, CDR2 SASEGT. CDR3 sequence: CASSQRNREGAEAFF. CDR3 sequence (DNA): TGTGCCAGCAGTCAGCGCAACAGGGAAGGCGCTGAAGCTTTCTTT.

The chain has TRBV28 and TRBJ2-2, with 7 bases fitting TRBD1. The CDR3 is 13 residues long. CDR1 MDHEN and CDR2 SYDVKM come from the germline V gene. Unmatched junction bases numbered 4, after V lost 6 bases and J lost 6 bases. The CDR3 sequence is CASRPGQPGELFF. The CDR3 DNA sequence: TGTGCCAGCAGGCCGGGACAGCCCGGGGAGCTGTTTTTT.

The genes are TRBV28 and TRBJ1-1; a weak D match, TRBD1 (6 bases). The CDR3 loop spans 14 amino acids. Germline CDR1 is MDHEN and CDR2 is SYDVKM. V lost 2 bases to trimming and J lost 7 bases, with 14 bases between them. As DNA, the CDR3 is TGTGCCAGCAGTTTACCTGGGACACGGATTGAAGCTTTCTTT. Amino acid sequence: CASSLPGTRIEAFF.